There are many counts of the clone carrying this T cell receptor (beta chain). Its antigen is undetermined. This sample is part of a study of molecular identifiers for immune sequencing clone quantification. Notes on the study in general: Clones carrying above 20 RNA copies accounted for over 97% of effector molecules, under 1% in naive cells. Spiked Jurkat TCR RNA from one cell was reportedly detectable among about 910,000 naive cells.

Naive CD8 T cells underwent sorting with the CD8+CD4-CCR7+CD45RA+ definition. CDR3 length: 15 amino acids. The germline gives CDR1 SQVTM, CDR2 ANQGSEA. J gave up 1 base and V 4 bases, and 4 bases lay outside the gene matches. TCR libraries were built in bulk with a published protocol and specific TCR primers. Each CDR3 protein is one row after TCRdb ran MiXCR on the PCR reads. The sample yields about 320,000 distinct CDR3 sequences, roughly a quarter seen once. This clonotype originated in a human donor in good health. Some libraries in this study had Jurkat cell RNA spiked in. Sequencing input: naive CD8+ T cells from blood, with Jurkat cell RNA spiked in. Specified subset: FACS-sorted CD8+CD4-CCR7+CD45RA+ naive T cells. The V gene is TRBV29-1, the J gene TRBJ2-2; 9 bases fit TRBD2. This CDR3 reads CSVADSGRNTGELFF. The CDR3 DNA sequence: TGCAGCGTTGCGGATAGCGGGAGGAACACCGGGGAGCTGTTTTTT.